This T cell receptor beta chain comes out of a study of lymphopenia after photon versus proton radiotherapy. Germline CDR1 and CDR2: MDHEN and SYDVKM. This CDR3 comprises 13 residues. Trimming took off 5 bases at V and 4 bases at J, with 11 bases between the two ends. The method was immunoSEQ multiplex PCR; TCRdb's version includes in-frame clones alone and lacks a portion of them. The repertoire consists of approximately 29,000 clones, with under 90% occurring once and the leading ten covering more than 12%. The sequences come from peripheral blood, collected from a patient treated with proton-based radiotherapy. This chain links TRBV28 with TRBJ1-2; D may be TRBD1 (6 bases). The clonotype comes from a woman in her seventies with pancreatic cancer. The CDR3 nucleotides read TGTGCCAGCAGTCCCACAGGGTCCTATGGCTACACCTTC. Protein product: CASSPTGSYGYTF.